One sample yielded the 27 T cell receptor beta chains listed below, sequenced in a study of cytomegalovirus exposure and HLA in healthy donors. With 60 Vbeta and 13 Jbeta primers, the PCR was carried out. The assay was immunoSEQ multiplex PCR, and TCRdb's table has in-frame clones only and misses some. Its table lists 200,000 to 250,000 clones. The sequenced material came from PBMCs. The receptors come from a girl aged 2-9 years in good health and CMV-seropositive.

J is TRBJ2-2 and V is TRBV7-6; D gene unclear. Germline V gene data show CDR1 as SGHVS and CDR2 as FNYEAQ. The CDR3 totals 16 residues. V was trimmed by 0 bases and J by 0 bases, leaving 8 bases between them. The CDR3 reads CASSLASVSNTGELFF. The CDR3, as DNA: TGTGCCAGCAGCTTAGCGTCGGTTTCGAACACCGGGGAGCTGTTTTTT.

The chain uses TRBV27 and TRBJ2-1, with D uncertain. V lost 5 bases and J 6 bases, leaving 20 bases between the germline ends. In germline, CDR1 is MNHEY, CDR2 SMNVEV (reference sequence). The CDR3 is 16 amino acids. As DNA, the CDR3 is TGTGCCAGCAGTCTAGTCGGGTTAGCTTACCTCAATGAGCAGTTCTTC. Translated: CASSLVGLAYLNEQFF.

V usage is TRBV19 and J usage is TRBJ1-1; D remains unclear. The ends were cut back, 7 bases at V and 3 bases at J, with 15 bases in the middle. The CDR3 totals 14 residues. The germline gives CDR1 LNHDA, CDR2 SQIVND (reference sequence). CDR3 nucleotide sequence: TGTGCCAGTATCGAGAAGGGAGGGCACACTGAAGCTTTCTTT. Translated: CASIEKGGHTEAFF.

About this clone itself: Other DNA sequences in the sample encode the same CDR3. The chain recombines TRBV5-1 with TRBJ1-2; D might be TRBD1 (6 bases). The CDR3 has 17 amino acids. Per the germline V gene, CDR1 is SGHRS and CDR2 is YFSETQ. Trimming pared 3 bases from V and 3 bases from J, leaving 21 bases between. Here the CDR3 DNA reads TGCGCCAGCAGCTCGCTGAGAACAGGGCAGAATCACTATGGCTACACCTTC. It is translated as CASSSLRTGQNHYGYTF.

The gene calls are TRBV9 and TRBJ1-1; D is possibly TRBD1 (5 bases). Trimming cost V 4 bases and J 7 bases, with 23 bases left between them. Germline V gene data show CDR1 as SGDLS and CDR2 as YYNGEE. This CDR3 has 16 residues. CDR3: CASSTTAGGGIIEAFF. CDR3 coding DNA: TGTGCCAGCAGCACGACCGCCGGGGGAGGAATAATTGAAGCTTTCTTT.

This chain connects TRBV6-5 to TRBJ2-7, with TRBD1 identical over 9 bases. Trimming at V came to 3 bases and at J to 7 bases, leaving 7 bases not matched to a gene. CDR1 is MNHEY, CDR2 SVGAGI, per germline. This CDR3 is built from 14 residues. CDR3 in DNA: TGTGCCAGCAGTTATACACAGGGGGCTCGAGAGCAGTACTTC. Protein: CASSYTQGAREQYF.

The chain carries TRBV28 and TRBJ2-1, with 9 bases that match TRBD2. The germline CDR1 and CDR2 sequences are MDHEN and SYDVKM. The CDR3 extends over 15 amino acids. Unmatched junction bases numbered 7, after V lost 2 bases and J lost 8 bases. The CDR3 DNA reads as TGTGCCAGCAGTTTAGTAGCGGGAGAGGGATATGAGCAGTTCTTC. It is translated as CASSLVAGEGYEQFF.

The gene calls are TRBV5-8 and TRBJ1-1; D is perhaps TRBD1 (6 bases). Germline CDR1 and CDR2: SGHTS and YDEGEE. V lost 4 bases, J lost 11 bases, and 12 bases lay in between. The CDR3 is made up of 11 amino acids. CDR3 DNA: TGTGCCAGCAGCGTTGGACAGTTGGCTTTCTTT. Its protein is CASSVGQLAFF.

The genes are TRBV14 and TRBJ1-1, with 7 bases matching TRBD1. V gave up 5 bases and J gave up 6 bases; unmatched junction bases: 3. The CDR3 length is 12 residues. Per germline, CDR1 SGHDN and CDR2 FVKESK. The CDR3 loop is CASSGDSAEAFF. CDR3 sequence (DNA): TGTGCCAGCAGCGGGGACAGTGCTGAAGCTTTCTTT.

This chain uses TRBV28 with TRBJ1-5; D remains ambiguous. The CDR3 is 14 residues long. Germline assignment: CDR1 MDHEN and CDR2 SYDVKM. V lost 7 bases to trimming and J lost 7 bases, with 17 bases between them. The CDR3 nucleotides read TGTGCCAGCACCACACCGGGGTCCTACCAGCCCCAGCATTTT. It is translated as CASTTPGSYQPQHF.

The rearrangement joins TRBV28 to TRBJ1-5; weak D call: TRBD1 (5 bases). The CDR3 contains 16 residues. Per germline, CDR1 MDHEN and CDR2 SYDVKM. V was trimmed by 3 bases and J by 6 bases, leaving 18 bases between them. The CDR3 nucleotides are TGTGCCAGCAGTTTGGGATGGGGCCGACATAGTCAGCCCCAGCATTTT. Its translation is CASSLGWGRHSQPQHF.

This rearrangement joins TRBV10-3 to TRBJ2-3, with TRBD2 matching over 14 bases. The CDR3 is made up of 18 amino acids. The V gene end was trimmed by 0 bases and the J gene end by 4 bases; junction bases not matched to a gene: 6. Germline V gene data show CDR1 as ENHRY and CDR2 as SYGVKD. The CDR3 DNA sequence: TGTGCCATCAGTGAGTCGGGGGGACTAGCGGGAGCCGCAGATACGCAGTATTTT. This codes for CAISESGGLAGAADTQYF.

The chain links TRBV14 to TRBJ2-7, with D tentatively TRBD1 (5 bases). This CDR3 is built from 16 residues. Germline V gene sequence: CDR1 SGHDN, CDR2 FVKESK. V lost 4 bases and J 1 base, leaving 17 bases between the germline ends. The CDR3 protein is CASSPQPSGWSYEQYF. As DNA, the CDR3 is TGTGCCAGCAGCCCTCAGCCATCAGGGTGGTCCTACGAGCAGTACTTC.

This sequence joins TRBV5-4 and TRBJ2-3; 7 nucleotides agree with TRBD2. The germline CDR1 and CDR2 sequences are SGHNT and YYREEE (reference sequence). CDR3 length: 13 residues. This CDR3 is CAGGGGVADTQYF. CDR3 in DNA: TGTGCTGGGGGGGGAGGGGTAGCAGATACGCAGTATTTT.

The chain links TRBV28 to TRBJ1-2, with TRBD1 as a possible D gene (6 bases). CDR1 is MDHEN, CDR2 SYDVKM, per germline. The germline V and J ends were trimmed by 5 bases and 8 bases, with 18 bases remaining between them. The CDR3 extends over 14 amino acids. The CDR3 sequence: CASSTTGFFEGYTF. The CDR3 nucleotides are TGTGCCAGCAGTACCACAGGGTTTTTTGAGGGCTACACCTTC.

The V gene is TRBV19, the J gene TRBJ1-2, with TRBD1 identical over 7 bases. The CDR3 runs to 15 residues. The V segment lost 5 bases and the J segment 0 bases; nucleotides outside the gene matches: 6. Germline V gene sequence: CDR1 LNHDA, CDR2 SQIVND (reference sequence). This CDR3 reads CASSSGTEANYGYTF. The CDR3 nucleotides are TGTGCCAGTAGTTCAGGGACAGAAGCTAACTATGGCTACACCTTC.

The V call is TRBV5-4, the J call TRBJ2-3; 12 bases are a match to TRBD2. The junction had 11 bases not matched to a gene; V was cut back by 4 bases and J by 5 bases. The CDR3 extends over 17 amino acids. CDR1 and CDR2 (germline): SGHNT, YYREEE (reference sequence). CDR3 loop: CASSHGRASGRGDTQYF. For the CDR3, the DNA is TGTGCCAGCAGCCACGGCAGGGCTAGCGGGAGGGGAGATACGCAGTATTTT.

The CDR3 DNA follows: TGTGCCAGCAGCTTAGCTTTTCCGTACGAGCAGTACTTC. It encodes CASSLAFPYEQYF. This chain links TRBV7-9 with TRBJ2-7; the D is unclear. CDR1 SEHNR and CDR2 FQNEAQ come from the germline V gene (reference sequence). V was cut by 0 bases and J by 4 bases, with 7 bases left in between. CDR3 length equals 13 residues.

The CDR3 sequence: CASSYSIEVTDTQYF. In DNA, the CDR3 is TGTGCCAGCAGTTACTCGATTGAGGTCACAGATACGCAGTATTTT. The chain employs TRBV6-5 and TRBJ2-3; D uncertain. Germline V gene sequence: CDR1 MNHEY, CDR2 SVGAGI. The CDR3 length is 15 residues. V shed 0 bases and J shed 2 bases, with 9 bases lying between them.

The chain couples TRBV28 to TRBJ1-2; TRBD1 is a possible D gene (5 bases). Trimming stripped 3 bases from V and 6 bases from J, with 11 bases between. Germline V gene data show CDR1 as MDHEN and CDR2 as SYDVKM. CDR3 length equals 13 residues. CDR3 in DNA: TGTGCCAGCAGTTTCGCGGCAGGGAATGGCTACACCTTC. Its protein is CASSFAAGNGYTF.

CDR3 coding DNA: TGTGCCAGCAGAAAAGGGGGGGACAGGGACCACGAGCAGTACTTC. Translating it yields CASRKGGDRDHEQYF. The gene calls are TRBV7-9 and TRBJ2-7; TRBD1 matches at 9 bases. Germline assignment: CDR1 SEHNR and CDR2 FQNEAQ (reference sequence). V was clipped by 6 bases and J by 5 bases; unmatched bases: 11. The CDR3 runs 15 residues.

J is TRBJ2-7 and V is TRBV5-6; no clear D. Germline values: CDR1 SGHDT, CDR2 YYEEEE. V lost 1 base and J 2 bases, leaving 13 bases between the germline ends. This CDR3 is built from 15 residues. The CDR3 is CASSLRQAPTYEQYF. DNA of the CDR3: TGTGCCAGCAGCTTGCGGCAAGCGCCTACCTACGAGCAGTACTTC.

CDR3 in DNA: TGTGCCAGCAGCCTCAGGGGGCAGCGCACCCACTATGGCTACACCTTC. Its translation: CASSLRGQRTHYGYTF. This sequence joins TRBV5-5 and TRBJ1-2; TRBD1 matches 8 bases. V was pared by 4 bases and J by 3 bases, with 11 bases of the junction left unmatched. The CDR3 consists of 16 residues. Germline lookup yields CDR1 SGHKS and CDR2 YYEKEE (reference sequence).

V is TRBV6-5 and J is TRBJ1-5, with TRBD1 matching 8 bases. Germline V gene lookup returns CDR1 MNHEY and CDR2 SVGAGI. This CDR3 has 13 amino acids. Unmatched junction bases numbered 2, after V lost 6 bases and J lost 4 bases. CDR3 in amino acids: CASRDRENQPQHF. The CDR3 region has the DNA TGTGCCAGCAGGGACAGGGAAAATCAGCCCCAGCATTTT.

This chain joins TRBV18 and TRBJ2-3, with 7 bases lining up with TRBD2. Germline V lookup: CDR1 KGHSH, CDR2 LQKENI. The CDR3 is 17 amino acids. The V segment lost 3 bases and the J segment 0 bases; nucleotides outside the gene matches: 9. In nucleotides, the CDR3 is TGTGCCAGCTCACCCAAACGGGGGGTGACTAGCACAGATACGCAGTATTTT. It specifies CASSPKRGVTSTDTQYF.

Worth noting for this clone: The junction and the germline gene differ at one end; a read error may be behind it. This chain joins TRBV11-2 and TRBJ1-4; the match to TRBD1 covers 8 bases. Germline V lookup: CDR1 SGHAT, CDR2 FQNNGV. The CDR3 consists of 14 residues. The CDR3 protein is CASSLDAPGTGPSF. The DNA of the CDR3 is TGTGCCAGCAGCTTAGATGCGCCTGGGACAGGACCATCTTTT.

The J gene is TRBJ2-7, the V gene TRBV5-1, with 8 bases fitting TRBD1. This CDR3 is built from 16 residues. V lost 4 bases to trimming and J lost 3 bases; unmatched junction nucleotides: 12. The germline CDR1 and CDR2 sequences are SGHRS and YFSETQ. The CDR3 DNA reads TGCGCCAGCAGCCAGACCCCGGGACAGGTCCTCTACGAGCAGTACTTC. It is translated as CASSQTPGQVLYEQYF.